This TCR beta chain originates from a study of vaccination effects on CD4 cells after COVID-19. Findings of the study overall: After vaccination, at late timepoints, clones induced by infection and by vaccine contracted markedly. Recruitment yielded few convalescent patients, and the study had no early post-infection timepoints.

This CDR3 region has 12 residues. V dropped 1 base and J dropped 5 bases, with 5 bases sitting between them. CDR1 is SGHTA and CDR2 is FQGNSA in the germline V gene. Here immunoSEQ multiplex PCR was the method, and the copy in TCRdb shows in-frame clones only, minus some. The sample records about 25,000 clones, approximately 73% being singletons. Cells that had been cultured for ten to eleven days were the source of isolated CD4+ T cells. This clone came up a few times. The target antigen is unknown. Sample: CD4+ T cells from PBMCs cultured without peptide, taken before COVID-19 vaccination. This sequence joins TRBV7-2 and TRBJ1-1; no clear D. This TCR derives from a human donor who received a COVID-19 vaccine. The CDR3 DNA sequence: TGTGCCAGCAGCTTAGTTCAGACTGAAGCTTTCTTT. Amino acid sequence: CASSLVQTEAFF.